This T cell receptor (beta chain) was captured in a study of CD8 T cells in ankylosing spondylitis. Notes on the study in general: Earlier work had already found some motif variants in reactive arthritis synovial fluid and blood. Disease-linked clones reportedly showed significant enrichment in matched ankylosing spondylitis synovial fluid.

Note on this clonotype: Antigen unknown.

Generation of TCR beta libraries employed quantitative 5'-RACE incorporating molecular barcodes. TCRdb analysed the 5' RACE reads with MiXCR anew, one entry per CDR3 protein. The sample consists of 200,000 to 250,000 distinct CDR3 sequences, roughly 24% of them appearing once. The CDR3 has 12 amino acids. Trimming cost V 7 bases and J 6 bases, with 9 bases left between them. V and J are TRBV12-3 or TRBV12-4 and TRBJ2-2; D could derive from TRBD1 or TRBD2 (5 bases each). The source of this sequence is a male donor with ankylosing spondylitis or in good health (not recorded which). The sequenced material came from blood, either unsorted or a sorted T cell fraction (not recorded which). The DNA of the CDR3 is TGTGCCAGCAACGGGGCCTCCGGGGAGCTGTTTTTT. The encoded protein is CASNGASGELFF.